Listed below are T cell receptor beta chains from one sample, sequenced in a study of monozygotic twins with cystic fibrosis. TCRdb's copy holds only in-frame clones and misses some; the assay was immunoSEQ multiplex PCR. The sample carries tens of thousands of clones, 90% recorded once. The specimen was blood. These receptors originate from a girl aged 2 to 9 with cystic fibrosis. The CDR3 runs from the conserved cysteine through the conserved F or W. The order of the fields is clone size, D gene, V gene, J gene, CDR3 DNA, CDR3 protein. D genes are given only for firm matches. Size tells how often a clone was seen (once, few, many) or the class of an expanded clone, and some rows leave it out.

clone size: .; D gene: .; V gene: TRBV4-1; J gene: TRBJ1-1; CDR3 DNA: TGCGCCAGCAGCCAGGTCGGGGGAACCACTGAAGCTTTCTTT; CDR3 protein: CASSQVGGTTEAFF
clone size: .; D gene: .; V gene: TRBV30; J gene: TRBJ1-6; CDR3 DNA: TGTGCCTGGAGTAACGGGCAGCACCACTTT; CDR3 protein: CAWSNGQHHF
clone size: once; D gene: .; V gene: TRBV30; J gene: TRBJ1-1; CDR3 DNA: TGTGCCTGGGGGGCAGGGTGGACTGAAGCTTTCTTT; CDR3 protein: CAWGAGWTEAFF
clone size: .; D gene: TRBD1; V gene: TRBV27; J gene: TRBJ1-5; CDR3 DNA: TGTGCCAGCAGTCCGAGGACAGGGTCCTCTAGAGCATATAGCAATCAGCCCCAGCATTTT; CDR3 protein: CASSPRTGSSRAYSNQPQHF
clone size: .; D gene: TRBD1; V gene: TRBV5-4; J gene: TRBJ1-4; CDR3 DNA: TGTGCCAGCAGCCAGGACAGGGGGCGTGAAAAACTGTTTTTT; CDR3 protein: CASSQDRGREKLFF
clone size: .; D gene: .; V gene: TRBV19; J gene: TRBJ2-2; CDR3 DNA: TGTGCCAGTAGCCCCGCCGGGACTCGGAACACCGGGGAGCTGTTTTTT; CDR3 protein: CASSPAGTRNTGELFF
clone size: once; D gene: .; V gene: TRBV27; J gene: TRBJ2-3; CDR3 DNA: TGTGCCAGCAGCTGGGGGGCTAGCACAGATACGCAGTATTTT; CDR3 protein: CASSWGASTDTQYF
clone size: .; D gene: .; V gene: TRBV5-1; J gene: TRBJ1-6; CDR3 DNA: TGCGCCAGCAGCTTGGTTACGGTAAATTCACCCCTCCACTTT; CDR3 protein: CASSLVTVNSPLHF
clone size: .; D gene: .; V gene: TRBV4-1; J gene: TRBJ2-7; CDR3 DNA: TGCGCCAGCAGCCAAGGTGACAGGGACTACGACGAGCAGTACTTC; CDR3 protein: CASSQGDRDYDEQYF
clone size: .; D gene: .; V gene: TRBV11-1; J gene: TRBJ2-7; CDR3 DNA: TGTGCCAGCAGCTTATTCGGCACAGCCTACGAGCAGTACTTC; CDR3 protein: CASSLFGTAYEQYF
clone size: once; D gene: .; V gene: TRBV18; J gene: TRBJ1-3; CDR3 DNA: TGTGCCAGCTCACCAAGAGCGATAGAGGTTGACACCATATATTTT; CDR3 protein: CASSPRAIEVDTIYF
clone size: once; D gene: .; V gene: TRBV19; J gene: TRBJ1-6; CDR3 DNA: TGTGCCAGTAGTAACCGACAGACCGTGGATTCACCCCTCCACTTT; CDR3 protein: CASSNRQTVDSPLHF
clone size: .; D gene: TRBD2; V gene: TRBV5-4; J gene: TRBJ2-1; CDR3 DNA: TGTGCCAGCAGCAGTGGGACTAGCAGGTACAATGAGCAGTTCTTC; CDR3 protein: CASSSGTSRYNEQFF
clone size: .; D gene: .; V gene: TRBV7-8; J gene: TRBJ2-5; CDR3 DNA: TGTGCCAGCAGCTTAGAGGAGGACTCAGGGGAGACCCAGTACTTC; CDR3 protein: CASSLEEDSGETQYF